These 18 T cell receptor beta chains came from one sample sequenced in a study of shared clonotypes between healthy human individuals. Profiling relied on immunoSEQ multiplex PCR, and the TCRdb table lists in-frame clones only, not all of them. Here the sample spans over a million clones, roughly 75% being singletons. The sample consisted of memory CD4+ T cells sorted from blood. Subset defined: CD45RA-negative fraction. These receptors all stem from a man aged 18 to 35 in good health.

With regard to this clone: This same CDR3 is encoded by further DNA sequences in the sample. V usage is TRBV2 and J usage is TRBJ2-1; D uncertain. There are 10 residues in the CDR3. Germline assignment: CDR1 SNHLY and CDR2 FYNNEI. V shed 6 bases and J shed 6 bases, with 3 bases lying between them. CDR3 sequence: CASRINEQFF. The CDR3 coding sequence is TGTGCCAGCAGAATCAATGAGCAGTTCTTC.

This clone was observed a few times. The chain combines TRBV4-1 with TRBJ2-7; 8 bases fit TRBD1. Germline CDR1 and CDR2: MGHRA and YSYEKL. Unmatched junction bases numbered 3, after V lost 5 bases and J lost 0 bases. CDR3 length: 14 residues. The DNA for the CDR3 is TGCGCCAGCAGCAAACAGGGGGGCTCCTACGAGCAGTACTTC. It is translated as CASSKQGGSYEQYF.

The CDR3 here is CASSPSGGKQPLHF. CDR3 nucleotide sequence: TGTGCCAGCTCACCATCGGGGGGCAAGCAACCCCTCCACTTT. This chain connects TRBV18 to TRBJ1-6; D possibly corresponds to TRBD1 (6 bases). Trimming removed 2 bases from V and 12 bases from J, with 14 bases in between. The CDR3 loop spans 14 amino acids. Germline loops: CDR1 KGHSH, CDR2 LQKENI.

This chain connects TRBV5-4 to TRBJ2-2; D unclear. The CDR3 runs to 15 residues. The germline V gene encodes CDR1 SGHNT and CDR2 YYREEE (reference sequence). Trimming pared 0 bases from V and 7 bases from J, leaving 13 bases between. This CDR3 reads CASSLAGTLSGELFF. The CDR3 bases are TGTGCCAGCAGCTTGGCAGGTACTCTGAGCGGGGAGCTGTTTTTT.

The CDR3: CASRSRDRSYNEQFF. The CDR3 region has the DNA TGTGCCAGCAGAAGCCGGGACAGGAGTTACAATGAGCAGTTCTTC. The J gene is TRBJ2-1, the V gene TRBV2; 8 bases match TRBD1. The germline CDR1 and CDR2 sequences are SNHLY and FYNNEI. Trimming took 6 bases from V and 4 from J; bases not matched to a gene: 8. The CDR3 has 15 residues.

The CDR3 region has the DNA TGTGCCACCAGCAAAGTGGGGGGGGTGAACACTGAAGCTTTCTTT. Translation: CATSKVGGVNTEAFF. The chain links TRBV15 to TRBJ1-1; perhaps TRBD1 as D (5 bases). The CDR3 loop spans 15 amino acids. With 4 bases removed from V and 0 bases from J, the gap between germline ends came to 12 bases. Germline V gene sequence: CDR1 LNHNV, CDR2 YYDKDF (reference sequence).

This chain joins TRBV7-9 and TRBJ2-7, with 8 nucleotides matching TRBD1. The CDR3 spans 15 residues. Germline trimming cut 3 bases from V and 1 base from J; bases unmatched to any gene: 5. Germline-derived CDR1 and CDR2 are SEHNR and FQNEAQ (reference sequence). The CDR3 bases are TGTGCCAGCAGCTTCGGACAGGGACGATCCTACGAGCAGTACTTC. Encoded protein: CASSFGQGRSYEQYF. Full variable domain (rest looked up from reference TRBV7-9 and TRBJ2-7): DTGVSQNPRHKITKRGQNVTFRCDPISEHNRLYWYRQTLGQGPEFLTYFQNEAQLEKSRLLSDRFSAERPKGSFSTLEIQRTEQGDSAMYLCASSFGQGRSYEQYFGPGTRLTVT.

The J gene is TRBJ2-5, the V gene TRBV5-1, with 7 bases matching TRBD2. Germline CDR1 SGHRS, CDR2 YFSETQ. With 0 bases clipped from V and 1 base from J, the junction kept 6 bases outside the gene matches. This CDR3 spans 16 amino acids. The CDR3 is CASSLAPGTIQETQYF. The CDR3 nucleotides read TGCGCCAGCAGCTTGGCGCCCGGGACTATCCAAGAGACCCAGTACTTC.

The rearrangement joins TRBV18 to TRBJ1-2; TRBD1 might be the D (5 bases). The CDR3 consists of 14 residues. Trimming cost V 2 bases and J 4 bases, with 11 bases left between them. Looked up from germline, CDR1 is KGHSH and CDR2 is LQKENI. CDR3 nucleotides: TGTGCCAGCTCACCAGGGGGTTTAAGCTATGGCTACACCTTC. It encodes CASSPGGLSYGYTF.

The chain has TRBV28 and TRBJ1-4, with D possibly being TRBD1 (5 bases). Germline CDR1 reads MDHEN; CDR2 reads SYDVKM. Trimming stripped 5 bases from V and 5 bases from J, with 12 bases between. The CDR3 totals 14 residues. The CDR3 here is CASSPTVLNEKLFF. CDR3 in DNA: TGTGCCAGCAGTCCGACAGTACTAAATGAAAAACTGTTTTTT. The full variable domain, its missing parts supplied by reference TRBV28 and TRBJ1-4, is DVKVTQSSRYLVKRTGEKVFLECVQDMDHENMFWYRQDPGLGLRLIYFSYDVKMKEKGDIPEGYSVSREKKERFSLILESASTNQTSMYLCASSPTVLNEKLFFGSGTQLSVL.

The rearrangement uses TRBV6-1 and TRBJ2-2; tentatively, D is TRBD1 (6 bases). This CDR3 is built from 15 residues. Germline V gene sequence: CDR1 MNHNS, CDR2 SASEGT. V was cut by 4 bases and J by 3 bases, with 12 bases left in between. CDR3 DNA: TGTGCCAGCAGTGTAGGACAGATTTACACCGGGGAGCTGTTTTTT. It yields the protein CASSVGQIYTGELFF.

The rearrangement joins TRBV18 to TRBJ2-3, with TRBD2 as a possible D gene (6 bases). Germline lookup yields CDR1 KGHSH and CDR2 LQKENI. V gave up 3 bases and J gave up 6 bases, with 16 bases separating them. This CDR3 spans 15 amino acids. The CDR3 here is CASSPVGSGPDTQYF. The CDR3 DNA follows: TGTGCCAGCTCACCTGTTGGGAGCGGGCCCGATACGCAGTATTTT. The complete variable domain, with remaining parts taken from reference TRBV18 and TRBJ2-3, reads NAGVMQNPRHLVRRRGQEARLRCSPMKGHSHVYWYRQLPEEGLKFMVYLQKENIIDESGMPKERFSAEFPKEGPSILRIQQVVRGDSAAYFCASSPVGSGPDTQYFGPGTRLTVL.

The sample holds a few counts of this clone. The CDR3: CASSSYNTEAFF. The CDR3 DNA reads TGTGCCAGCAGCTCGTATAACACTGAAGCTTTCTTT. The chain joins TRBV7-3 to TRBJ1-1; D is unresolved. Germline V gene data show CDR1 as SGHTA and CDR2 as FQGTGA. V lost 4 bases and J 2 bases, leaving 5 bases between the germline ends. The CDR3 runs 12 residues.

The CDR3 loop is CASRDDRGATEAFF. DNA of the CDR3: TGTGCCAGTCGGGATGACAGGGGGGCCACTGAAGCTTTCTTT. J is TRBJ1-1 and V is TRBV19; 9 bases map to TRBD1. The CDR3 extends over 14 amino acids. Germline V gene sequence: CDR1 LNHDA, CDR2 SQIVND (reference sequence). Trimming cost V 8 bases and J 4 bases; bases outside gene matches: 8. Variable domain in full (rest from reference TRBV19 and TRBJ1-1): DGGITQSPKYLFRKEGQNVTLSCEQNLNHDAMYWYRQDPGQGLRLIYYSQIVNDFQKGDIAEGYSVSREKKESFPLTVTSAQKNPTAFYLCASRDDRGATEAFFGQGTRLTVV.

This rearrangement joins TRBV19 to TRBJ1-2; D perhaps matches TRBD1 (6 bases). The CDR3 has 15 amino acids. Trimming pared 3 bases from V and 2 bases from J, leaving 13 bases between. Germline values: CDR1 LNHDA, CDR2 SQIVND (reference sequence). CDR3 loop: CASSMARTVNYGYTF. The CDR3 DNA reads TGTGCCAGTAGTATGGCCCGGACAGTAAACTATGGCTACACCTTC.

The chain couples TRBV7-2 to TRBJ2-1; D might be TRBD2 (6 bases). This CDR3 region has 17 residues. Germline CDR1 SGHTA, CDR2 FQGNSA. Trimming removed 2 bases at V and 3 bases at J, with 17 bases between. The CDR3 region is CASSLNGVAAIYNEQFF. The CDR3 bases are TGTGCCAGCAGCTTAAATGGTGTAGCGGCCATCTACAATGAGCAGTTCTTC.

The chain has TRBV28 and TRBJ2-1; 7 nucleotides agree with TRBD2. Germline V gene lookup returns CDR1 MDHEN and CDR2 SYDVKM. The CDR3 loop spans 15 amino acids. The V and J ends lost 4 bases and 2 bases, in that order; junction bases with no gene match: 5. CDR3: CASSYERGPYNEQFF. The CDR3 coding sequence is TGTGCCAGCAGTTACGAGCGGGGCCCCTACAATGAGCAGTTCTTC.

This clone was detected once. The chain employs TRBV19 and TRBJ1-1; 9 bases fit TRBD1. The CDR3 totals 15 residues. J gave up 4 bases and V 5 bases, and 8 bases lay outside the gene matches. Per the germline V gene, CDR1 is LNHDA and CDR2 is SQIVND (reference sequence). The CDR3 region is CASSPRQGEVTEAFF. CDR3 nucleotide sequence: TGTGCCAGTAGTCCTCGACAGGGGGAGGTCACTGAAGCTTTCTTT. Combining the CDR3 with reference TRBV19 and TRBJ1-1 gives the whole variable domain DGGITQSPKYLFRKEGQNVTLSCEQNLNHDAMYWYRQDPGQGLRLIYYSQIVNDFQKGDIAEGYSVSREKKESFPLTVTSAQKNPTAFYLCASSPRQGEVTEAFFGQGTRLTVV.